Each of the 6 T cell receptor beta chains below was sequenced from the same sample in a study of shared clonotypes between healthy human individuals. Naive CD8 cells were CD45RO-negative, positively selected for CCR7, excluding terminally differentiated effector memory CD45RA+ cells. Sequenced by immunoSEQ multiplex PCR; TCRdb stores in-frame clones only, minus some. The repertoire holds around 2,000,000 clones, with just under 95% as singletons. The sample consisted of naive CD8+ T cells sorted from blood. All receptors derive from a young man in good health.

The rearrangement links TRBV10-2 to TRBJ1-1, with TRBD1 as a possible D gene (6 bases). The V and J ends lost 0 bases and 1 base respectively, with 9 bases between them. Per the germline V gene, CDR1 is WSHSY and CDR2 is SAAADI. The CDR3 has 15 amino acids. The CDR3 here is CASSESAGANTEAFF. In DNA, the CDR3 is TGCGCCAGCAGTGAGTCAGCAGGGGCGAACACTGAAGCTTTCTTT.

The rearrangement joins TRBV4-2 to TRBJ1-2; no clear D gene. CDR1 is LGHNA, CDR2 YNFKEQ, per germline. V lost 1 base and J lost 4, with 7 bases in between. The CDR3 runs 13 residues. In DNA, the CDR3 is TGTGCCAGCAGCCAAGCACAGTCCTATGGCTACACCTTC. This translates into CASSQAQSYGYTF.

The chain couples TRBV13 to TRBJ2-7; no definite D call. The germline gives CDR1 PRHDT, CDR2 FYEKMQ (reference sequence). This CDR3 has 14 residues. Trimming removed 2 bases from V and 3 bases from J, with 11 bases in between. Written as DNA, the CDR3 is TGTGCCAGCAGCTTACACCAACCAGGCTACGAGCAGTACTTC. Residues: CASSLHQPGYEQYF.

The chain is built from TRBV19 and TRBJ1-1; 12 bases are shared with TRBD1. The CDR3 extends over 15 amino acids. The V gene end was trimmed by 7 bases and the J gene end by 6 bases; junction bases not matched to a gene: 9. CDR1 is LNHDA and CDR2 is SQIVND in the germline V gene (reference sequence). The CDR3 spells CASNPYGTGGSEAFF. CDR3 DNA: TGTGCCAGTAATCCTTATGGGACAGGGGGCTCTGAAGCTTTCTTT.

V and J are TRBV13 and TRBJ2-7; TRBD1 might be the D (6 bases). Germline loops: CDR1 PRHDT, CDR2 FYEKMQ (reference sequence). The CDR3 totals 14 residues. Trimming removed 5 bases at V and 0 bases at J, with 11 bases between. CDR3 protein: CASSPDSLSYEQYF. The DNA for the CDR3 is TGTGCCAGCAGCCCGGACAGCCTCTCCTACGAGCAGTACTTC.

Of note for this clone: Other nucleotide sequences in the sample specify the same CDR3. The chain recombines TRBV5-1 with TRBJ1-1, with 8 bases identical to TRBD1. The CDR3 loop spans 14 amino acids. Trimming cost V 0 bases and J 4 bases; bases outside gene matches: 2. From germline, CDR1 is SGHRS and CDR2 YFSETQ. Written as DNA, the CDR3 is TGCGCCAGCAGCTTGGGACAGGGGCTCACTGAAGCTTTCTTT. Residues: CASSLGQGLTEAFF.